This T cell receptor (beta chain) was sequenced in a study of T-cell memory formation after mild COVID-19. Study information: The TCR clusters were mostly specific to one donor. Study-wide findings and caveats: Shrinking CD4+ clones resided mostly in CM and EM, and CD8+ ones in EMRA. Clonal second-wave expansions that peaked on day 37 had unconfirmed SARS-CoV-2 specificity.

TCRdb recomputed calls from the 5' RACE reads with MiXCR, one row per CDR3 protein. The repertoire holds a few hundred thousand distinct CDR3 sequences, with 16% as singletons. Notes on this clonotype: Its antigen is undetermined.

The receptor was isolated from a man aged 18 to 29 who had mild COVID-19 (a few samples of this study predate the infection). Cell type and time point are not known. Sequenced material: PBMCs or a T cell subset sorted from them (not recorded which).

The CDR3 nucleotides read TGCGCCAGCAGCTCTTTAGGGGCGAGCACAGATACGCAGTATTTT. Translating it yields CASSSLGASTDTQYF. The chain uses TRBV5-1 and TRBJ2-3, with D tentatively TRBD1 (5 bases). CDR1 and CDR2 from the germline V gene are SGHRS and YFSETQ. This CDR3 is built from 15 residues. The ends were cut back, 3 bases at V and 0 bases at J, with 11 bases in the middle.